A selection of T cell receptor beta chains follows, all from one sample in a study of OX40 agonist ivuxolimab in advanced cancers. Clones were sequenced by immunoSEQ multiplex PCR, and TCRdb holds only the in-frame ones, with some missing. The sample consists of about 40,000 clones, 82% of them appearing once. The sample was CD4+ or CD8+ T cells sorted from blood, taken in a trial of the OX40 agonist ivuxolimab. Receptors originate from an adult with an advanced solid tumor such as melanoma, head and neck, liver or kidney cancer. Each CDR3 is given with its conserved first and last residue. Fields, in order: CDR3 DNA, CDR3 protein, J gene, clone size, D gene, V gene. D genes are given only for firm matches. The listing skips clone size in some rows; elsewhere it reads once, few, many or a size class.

CDR3 DNA: TGCAGCGTTGAAGATCCCGTGAACACTGAAGCTTTCTTT
CDR3 protein: CSVEDPVNTEAFF
J gene: TRBJ1-1
clone size: many
D gene: NA
V gene: TRBV29-1

CDR3 DNA: TGTGCCAGCAGCCTCTTAAAGGATACGCAGTATTTT
CDR3 protein: CASSLLKDTQYF
J gene: TRBJ2-3
clone size: NA
D gene: NA
V gene: TRBV2

CDR3 DNA: TGTGCCAGCAGCTTATGGACAACGTCGAGAAGGACTGAAGCTTTCTTT
CDR3 protein: CASSLWTTSRRTEAFF
J gene: TRBJ1-1
clone size: once
D gene: NA
V gene: TRBV11-2

CDR3 DNA: TGTGCCAGCAGCCGGCAGGGGATTAGCGGGGGTGAGCAGTTCTTC
CDR3 protein: CASSRQGISGGEQFF
J gene: TRBJ2-1
clone size: NA
D gene: TRBD2
V gene: TRBV6-5

CDR3 DNA: TGTGCCAGTAGTCCCCCCCGGACAGCCAACAATGAGCAGTTCTTC
CDR3 protein: CASSPPRTANNEQFF
J gene: TRBJ2-1
clone size: NA
D gene: NA
V gene: TRBV19

CDR3 DNA: TGTGCCAGCAGGGGGGGGAGCCACGAGCAGTACTTC
CDR3 protein: CASRGGSHEQYF
J gene: TRBJ2-7
clone size: NA
D gene: TRBD2
V gene: TRBV7-8

CDR3 DNA: TGTGCCAGCAGCGTAGTAGGGGGGCCCAACTACGAGCAGTACTTC
CDR3 protein: CASSVVGGPNYEQYF
J gene: TRBJ2-7
clone size: NA
D gene: NA
V gene: TRBV9

CDR3 DNA: TGTGCCACTTCCATGGGACAGGGGGCCTACGAGCAGTACTTC
CDR3 protein: CATSMGQGAYEQYF
J gene: TRBJ2-7
clone size: NA
D gene: TRBD1
V gene: TRBV10-3

CDR3 DNA: TGTGCCAGCAGCTCTGCCAGCTACGAGCAGTACTTC
CDR3 protein: CASSSASYEQYF
J gene: TRBJ2-7
clone size: NA
D gene: NA
V gene: TRBV7-9

CDR3 DNA: TGTGCCAGCACCCAGGGGGTAGCGGGGAGCACAGATACGCAGTATTTT
CDR3 protein: CASTQGVAGSTDTQYF
J gene: TRBJ2-3
clone size: NA
D gene: NA
V gene: TRBV7-6

CDR3 DNA: TGCGCCAGCAGCCAAGTGACTAGCGGGAGATCCTACAATGAGCAGTTCTTC
CDR3 protein: CASSQVTSGRSYNEQFF
J gene: TRBJ2-1
clone size: NA
D gene: TRBD2
V gene: TRBV4-3

CDR3 DNA: TGTGCCAGCAGTACAGGGGGTTGGTCCTACAATGAGCAGTTCTTC
CDR3 protein: CASSTGGWSYNEQFF
J gene: TRBJ2-1
clone size: NA
D gene: TRBD1
V gene: TRBV27

CDR3 DNA: TGTGCCAGCAGTTACTTTCAGGGTGAAGAGACCCAGTACTTC
CDR3 protein: CASSYFQGEETQYF
J gene: TRBJ2-5
clone size: NA
D gene: NA
V gene: TRBV6-5

CDR3 DNA: TGTGCCAGAAGCTTCGTACAAGGAGCTTTCTTT
CDR3 protein: CARSFVQGAFF
J gene: TRBJ1-1
clone size: NA
D gene: NA
V gene: TRBV2

CDR3 DNA: TGTGCCAGCAGTTTGACGGCAAACTATGGCTACACCTTC
CDR3 protein: CASSLTANYGYTF
J gene: TRBJ1-2
clone size: few
D gene: NA
V gene: TRBV27

CDR3 DNA: TGCGCCAGCAGCTTGGATCGGGCGAACACCGGGGAGCTGTTTTTT
CDR3 protein: CASSLDRANTGELFF
J gene: TRBJ2-2
clone size: NA
D gene: NA
V gene: TRBV5-1

CDR3 DNA: TGTGCCAGCAGCACCTCGACGGACTCTAGCACAGATACGCAGTATTTT
CDR3 protein: CASSTSTDSSTDTQYF
J gene: TRBJ2-3
clone size: NA
D gene: NA
V gene: TRBV7-9

CDR3 DNA: TGTGCCAGCAGCTTAGCGGGGCCGACAGGGGATGGCTACACCTTC
CDR3 protein: CASSLAGPTGDGYTF
J gene: TRBJ1-2
clone size: NA
D gene: TRBD1
V gene: TRBV7-9

CDR3 DNA: TGTGCCAGCAGCTTGGTACTAGCGGGAGCCAACACCGGGGAGCTGTTTTTT
CDR3 protein: CASSLVLAGANTGELFF
J gene: TRBJ2-2
clone size: few
D gene: TRBD2
V gene: TRBV5-4

CDR3 DNA: TGCGCCAGCAGGACTAGCGGGAGACACACCGGGGAGCTGTTTTTT
CDR3 protein: CASRTSGRHTGELFF
J gene: TRBJ2-2
clone size: NA
D gene: TRBD2
V gene: TRBV10-2

CDR3 DNA: TGTGCCAGCAGTGATCAGGATAGCAATCAGCCCCAGCATTTT
CDR3 protein: CASSDQDSNQPQHF
J gene: TRBJ1-5
clone size: NA
D gene: NA
V gene: TRBV6-1

CDR3 DNA: TGTGCCAGCAGCTTACTAGCGGGAGATTGGGAGACCCAGTACTTC
CDR3 protein: CASSLLAGDWETQYF
J gene: TRBJ2-5
clone size: NA
D gene: TRBD2
V gene: TRBV7-2

CDR3 DNA: TGCGCCAGCAGCCAAGATTATTTGTCCGCAGATACGCAGTATTTT
CDR3 protein: CASSQDYLSADTQYF
J gene: TRBJ2-3
clone size: NA
D gene: NA
V gene: TRBV4-3

CDR3 DNA: TGTGCCAGCAGGGGACAGGGGGATAATTCACCCCTCCACTTT
CDR3 protein: CASRGQGDNSPLHF
J gene: TRBJ1-6
clone size: NA
D gene: TRBD1
V gene: TRBV27

CDR3 DNA: TGTGCCAGCAGTCGAAGACTAGCGGGAGTAACAGATACGCAGTATTTT
CDR3 protein: CASSRRLAGVTDTQYF
J gene: TRBJ2-3
clone size: NA
D gene: TRBD2
V gene: TRBV2

CDR3 DNA: TGTGCCAGCTCACCACCTCGGACAGGGTCGGACGAGCAGTACTTC
CDR3 protein: CASSPPRTGSDEQYF
J gene: TRBJ2-7
clone size: few
D gene: TRBD1
V gene: TRBV18

CDR3 DNA: TGTGCCAGCAGTGGATTCGCTACCACCGGGGAGCTGTTTTTT
CDR3 protein: CASSGFATTGELFF
J gene: TRBJ2-2
clone size: NA
D gene: NA
V gene: TRBV2

CDR3 DNA: TGTGCCAGCAGCTTAGGCACAGGTTTACAGTTGCCCCAGCATTTT
CDR3 protein: CASSLGTGLQLPQHF
J gene: TRBJ1-5
clone size: NA
D gene: NA
V gene: TRBV7-9

CDR3 DNA: TGTGCCAGCAGCCCGTGGACAGGGGCAAGCAATCAGCCCCAGCATTTT
CDR3 protein: CASSPWTGASNQPQHF
J gene: TRBJ1-5
clone size: NA
D gene: TRBD1
V gene: TRBV7-6

CDR3 DNA: TGTGCCAGTAGTATAGCTCTAACCAACAATGAGCAGTTCTTC
CDR3 protein: CASSIALTNNEQFF
J gene: TRBJ2-1
clone size: NA
D gene: NA
V gene: TRBV19

CDR3 DNA: TGTGCCAGTGGACAGACTAACTATGGCTACACCTTC
CDR3 protein: CASGQTNYGYTF
J gene: TRBJ1-2
clone size: NA
D gene: NA
V gene: TRBV19

CDR3 DNA: TGTGCCAGCAGTTTCGCAGGGTTCGGTGGCTACACCTTC
CDR3 protein: CASSFAGFGGYTF
J gene: TRBJ1-2
clone size: NA
D gene: NA
V gene: TRBV27

CDR3 DNA: TGTGCCAGCATCAAGACAGGGGGCCGGGAGACCCAGTACTTC
CDR3 protein: CASIKTGGRETQYF
J gene: TRBJ2-5
clone size: NA
D gene: TRBD1
V gene: TRBV7-9

CDR3 DNA: TGTGCCAGCAGGCAACAGAGGAACACTGAAGCTTTCTTT
CDR3 protein: CASRQQRNTEAFF
J gene: TRBJ1-1
clone size: NA
D gene: NA
V gene: TRBV6-6

CDR3 DNA: TGTGCCAGCAGCCCTTGGACCGTGGGCCAGCCCCAGCATTTT
CDR3 protein: CASSPWTVGQPQHF
J gene: TRBJ1-5
clone size: NA
D gene: NA
V gene: TRBV16

CDR3 DNA: TGTGCCAGCAGCTTGTCACACTATAGCAATCAGCCCCAGCATTTT
CDR3 protein: CASSLSHYSNQPQHF
J gene: TRBJ1-5
clone size: NA
D gene: NA
V gene: TRBV5-6

CDR3 DNA: TGTGCCAGCTCACCGGGACTAGCGATCACAGATACGCAGTATTTT
CDR3 protein: CASSPGLAITDTQYF
J gene: TRBJ2-3
clone size: NA
D gene: TRBD2
V gene: TRBV6-1

CDR3 DNA: TGTGCCAGCCGAGCAGTTCGATCCGGGACAGGGGAGAACACTGAAGCTTTCTTT
CDR3 protein: CASRAVRSGTGENTEAFF
J gene: TRBJ1-1
clone size: NA
D gene: TRBD1
V gene: TRBV27

CDR3 DNA: TGTGCCAGCAGCCAAGTTCCCTACGAGCAGTACTTC
CDR3 protein: CASSQVPYEQYF
J gene: TRBJ2-7
clone size: NA
D gene: NA
V gene: TRBV7-2

CDR3 DNA: TGCGCCAGCCTCCCGGGACAGGGGGCCGCCGGGGAGCTGTTTTTT
CDR3 protein: CASLPGQGAAGELFF
J gene: TRBJ2-2
clone size: NA
D gene: TRBD1
V gene: TRBV5-1

CDR3 DNA: TGTGCCAGCAGCGTAGTAGCGGGGCCGCAAGAGACCCAGTACTTC
CDR3 protein: CASSVVAGPQETQYF
J gene: TRBJ2-5
clone size: NA
D gene: TRBD2
V gene: TRBV9

CDR3 DNA: TGTGCCAGCAGGGGACAGGGGGCACACGAGCAGTACTTC
CDR3 protein: CASRGQGAHEQYF
J gene: TRBJ2-7
clone size: NA
D gene: TRBD1
V gene: TRBV27

CDR3 DNA: TGTGCCAGCAGCTTGTTGACAGCGGGGGTCATTGAGCAGTTCTTC
CDR3 protein: CASSLLTAGVIEQFF
J gene: TRBJ2-1
clone size: NA
D gene: TRBD2
V gene: TRBV7-8

CDR3 DNA: TGTGCCAGCTCACCTAGTTTTCGGGAGGTCCCCTACAATGAGCAGTTCTTC
CDR3 protein: CASSPSFREVPYNEQFF
J gene: TRBJ2-1
clone size: NA
D gene: TRBD2
V gene: TRBV18

CDR3 DNA: TGTGCCAGCAGCTTAGAGCCCGCCGGACTAGCGGGGTCCTACAATGAGCAGTTCTTC
CDR3 protein: CASSLEPAGLAGSYNEQFF
J gene: TRBJ2-1
clone size: NA
D gene: TRBD2
V gene: TRBV7-8